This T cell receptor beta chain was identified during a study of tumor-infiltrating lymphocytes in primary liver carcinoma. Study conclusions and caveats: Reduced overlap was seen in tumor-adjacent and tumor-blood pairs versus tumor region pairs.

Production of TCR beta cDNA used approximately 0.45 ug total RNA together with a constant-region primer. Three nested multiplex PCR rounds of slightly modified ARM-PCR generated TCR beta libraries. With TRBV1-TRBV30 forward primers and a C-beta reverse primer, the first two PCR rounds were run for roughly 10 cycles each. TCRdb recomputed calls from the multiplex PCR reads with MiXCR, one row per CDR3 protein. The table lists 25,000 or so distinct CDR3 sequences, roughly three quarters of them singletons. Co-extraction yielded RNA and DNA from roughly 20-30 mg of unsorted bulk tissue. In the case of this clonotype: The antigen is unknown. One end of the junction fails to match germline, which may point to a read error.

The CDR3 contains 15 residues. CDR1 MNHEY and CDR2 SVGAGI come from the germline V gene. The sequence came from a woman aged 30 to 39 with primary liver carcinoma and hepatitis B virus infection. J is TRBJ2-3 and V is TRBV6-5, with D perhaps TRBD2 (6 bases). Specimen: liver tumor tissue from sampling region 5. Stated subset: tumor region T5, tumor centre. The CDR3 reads CATSPLAVSTDTQYF. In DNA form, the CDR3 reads TGTGCCACCAGTCCACTAGCAGTGAGCACAGATACGCAGTATTTT.